This TCR beta chain was found in a study of cytomegalovirus exposure and HLA in healthy donors. Study-wide findings and caveats: Among TCR beta chains, those listed as cytomegalovirus-associated numbered under 200. Cytomegalovirus status was reportedly diagnosed by the classifier with high specificity and sensitivity. According to a subsequent analysis, TCR clusters identified in the first cohort showed a tendency to co-occur across the roughly 120 validation repertoires.

Generated by immunoSEQ multiplex PCR, the TCRdb table keeps only in-frame clones and is missing some. The sample lists hundreds of thousands of clones; approximately 80% were seen once. From the roughly 120-subject validation cohort, which was separate from the roughly 670-subject first cohort, the donors were drawn. This CDR3 has 11 amino acids. V lost 0 bases and J 8 bases, leaving 5 bases between the germline ends. Germline values: CDR1 SGHRS, CDR2 YFSETQ. To note about this clone: Its matching antigen is unknown.

The chain links TRBV5-1 to TRBJ1-1; D is ambiguous. This TCR came from a woman in her 30s in good health and CMV-seropositive. Sequencing was done on a sample of PBMCs. This chain's CDR3 is CASSLGREAFF. CDR3 bases: TGCGCCAGCAGCTTGGGCAGAGAAGCTTTCTTT.